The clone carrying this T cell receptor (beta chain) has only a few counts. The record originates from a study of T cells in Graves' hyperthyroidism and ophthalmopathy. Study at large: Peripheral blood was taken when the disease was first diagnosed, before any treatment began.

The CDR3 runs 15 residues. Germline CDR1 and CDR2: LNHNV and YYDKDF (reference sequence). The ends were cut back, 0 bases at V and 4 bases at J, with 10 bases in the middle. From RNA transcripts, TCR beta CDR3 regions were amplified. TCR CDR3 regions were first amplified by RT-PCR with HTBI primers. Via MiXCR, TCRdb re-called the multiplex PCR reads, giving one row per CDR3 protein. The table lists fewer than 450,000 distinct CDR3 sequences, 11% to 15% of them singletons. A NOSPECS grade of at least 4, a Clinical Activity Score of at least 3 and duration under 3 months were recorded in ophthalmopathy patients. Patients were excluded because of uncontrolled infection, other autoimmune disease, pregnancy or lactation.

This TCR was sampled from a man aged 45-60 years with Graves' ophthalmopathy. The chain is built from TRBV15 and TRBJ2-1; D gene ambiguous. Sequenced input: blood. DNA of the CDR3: TGTGCCACCAGCAGAGATCGCTCGGTATACAATGAGCAGTTCTTC. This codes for CATSRDRSVYNEQFF.